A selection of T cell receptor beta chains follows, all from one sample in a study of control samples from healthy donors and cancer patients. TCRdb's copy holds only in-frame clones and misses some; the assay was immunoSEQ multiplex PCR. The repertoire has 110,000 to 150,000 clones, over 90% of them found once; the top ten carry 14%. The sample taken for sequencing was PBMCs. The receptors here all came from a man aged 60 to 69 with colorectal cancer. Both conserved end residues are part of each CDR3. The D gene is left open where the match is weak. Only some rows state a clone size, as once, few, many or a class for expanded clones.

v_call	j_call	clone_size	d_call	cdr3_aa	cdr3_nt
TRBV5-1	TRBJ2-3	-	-	CASRVGMVRYPTDTQYF	TGCGCCAGCAGAGTGGGGATGGTGAGATACCCCACAGATACGCAGTATTTT
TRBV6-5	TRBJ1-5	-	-	CASSYRVSNQPQHF	TGTGCCAGCAGTTACAGGGTTAGCAATCAGCCCCAGCATTTT
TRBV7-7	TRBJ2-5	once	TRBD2	CASSLGTSRETQYF	TGTGCCAGCAGCCTCGGGACTAGCCGGGAGACCCAGTACTTC
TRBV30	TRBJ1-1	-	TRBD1	CACAPGGTEAFF	TGTGCCTGCGCCCCAGGGGGAACTGAAGCTTTCTTT
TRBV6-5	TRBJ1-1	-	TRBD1	CASSRPGQGVTEAFF	TGTGCCAGCAGCCGTCCGGGACAGGGGGTCACTGAAGCTTTCTTT
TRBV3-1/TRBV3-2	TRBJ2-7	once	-	CASSLGTGPYEQYF	TGTGCCAGCAGCCTAGGGACGGGTCCCTACGAGCAGTACTTC
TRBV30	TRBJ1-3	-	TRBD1	CAWTQGPGNTIYF	TGTGCCTGGACACAGGGGCCTGGAAACACCATATATTTT
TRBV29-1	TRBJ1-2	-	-	CSVDRISGYTF	TGCAGCGTTGACCGGATAAGCGGCTACACCTTC
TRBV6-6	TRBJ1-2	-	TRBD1	CASSYVGTGLYGYTF	TGTGCCAGCAGTTACGTCGGGACAGGGCTGTATGGCTACACCTTC
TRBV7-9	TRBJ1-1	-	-	CASSLARAEAFF	TGTGCCAGCAGCTTAGCGAGGGCTGAAGCTTTCTTT
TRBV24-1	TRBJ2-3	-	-	CATSEPDGPSTDTQYF	TGTGCCACCAGTGAACCCGACGGCCCTAGCACAGATACGCAGTATTTT
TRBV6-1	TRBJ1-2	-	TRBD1	CASSEEAGTGGARYGYTF	TGTGCCAGCAGTGAAGAGGCCGGGACAGGGGGCGCGAGATATGGCTACACCTTC
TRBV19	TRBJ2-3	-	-	CASSLETFTDTQYF	TGTGCCAGTAGTCTCGAGACGTTCACAGATACGCAGTATTTT
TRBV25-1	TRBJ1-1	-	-	CASSLTVGNTEAFF	TGTGCCAGCAGCCTTACGGTAGGGAACACTGAAGCTTTCTTT
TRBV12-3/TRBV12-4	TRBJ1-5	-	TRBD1	CASKGQGNQPQHF	TGTGCCAGCAAAGGACAGGGGAATCAGCCCCAGCATTTT
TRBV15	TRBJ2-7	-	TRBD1	CATSPGTGTYEQYF	TGTGCCACCAGCCCCGGGACAGGGACCTACGAGCAGTACTTC
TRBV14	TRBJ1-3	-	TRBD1	CASSQVQGKAGNTIYF	TGTGCCAGCAGCCAAGTACAGGGGAAAGCTGGAAACACCATATATTTT
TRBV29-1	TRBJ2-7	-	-	CSVRNSYEQYF	TGCAGCGTTAGGAATTCCTACGAGCAGTACTTC
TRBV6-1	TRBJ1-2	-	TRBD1	CASSEAGTVHIRYGYTF	TGTGCCAGCAGTGAAGCGGGGACAGTCCACATCCGCTATGGCTACACCTTC
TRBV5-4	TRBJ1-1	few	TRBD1	CASSQLDRGMNTEAFF	TGTGCCAGCAGCCAACTTGACAGGGGCATGAACACTGAAGCTTTCTTT